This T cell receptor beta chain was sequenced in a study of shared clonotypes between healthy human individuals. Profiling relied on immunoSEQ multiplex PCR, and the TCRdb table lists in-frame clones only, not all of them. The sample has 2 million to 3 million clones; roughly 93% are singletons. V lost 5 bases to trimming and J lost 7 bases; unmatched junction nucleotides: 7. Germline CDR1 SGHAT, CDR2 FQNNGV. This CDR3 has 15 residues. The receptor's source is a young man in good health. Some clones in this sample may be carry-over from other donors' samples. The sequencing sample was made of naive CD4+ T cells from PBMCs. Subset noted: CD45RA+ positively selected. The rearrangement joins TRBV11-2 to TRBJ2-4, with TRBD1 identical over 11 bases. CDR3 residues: CASSQPGDRGNIQYF. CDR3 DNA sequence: TGTGCCAGCAGCCAACCGGGGGACAGGGGGAACATTCAGTACTTC.